One sample yielded the 26 T cell receptor beta chains listed below, sequenced in a study of T cells after somatic rescue of genetic block. TCRdb keeps only in-frame clones here, not all; method: immunoSEQ multiplex PCR. The sample lists 68,000 or so clones; 85% to 95% were seen once. The sample was peripheral blood mononuclear cells (PBMCs). Every receptor here comes from a man between 35 and 55 years old.

Here the CDR3 DNA reads TGTGCCAGCAGTTCCGGGACAGGGGCGCAAGAGACCCAGTACTTC. Translated, it gives CASSSGTGAQETQYF. V and J are TRBV28 and TRBJ2-5; 10 bases align to TRBD1. Per germline, CDR1 MDHEN and CDR2 SYDVKM. The CDR3 loop spans 15 amino acids. J was trimmed by 2 bases and V by 4 bases; bases with no gene match: 4.

The V and J genes are TRBV6-5 and TRBJ2-1, with a weak D call TRBD1 (5 bases). Trimming shortened V by 6 bases and J by 9 bases, and 18 bases separated the two germline ends. CDR3 length: 14 residues. The germline V gene encodes CDR1 MNHEY and CDR2 SVGAGI. The CDR3 region is CASSLLGAVTEQFF. The CDR3 region has the DNA TGTGCCAGCAGCCTCCTTGGGGCGGTGACTGAGCAGTTCTTC.

Written as DNA, the CDR3 is TGTGCCAGCACCAGGGGGCAGTATTCATCCTACGAGCAGTACTTC. Translation gives CASTRGQYSSYEQYF. This chain links TRBV2 with TRBJ2-7; 8 nucleotides agree with TRBD1. From germline, CDR1 is SNHLY and CDR2 FYNNEI. CDR3 length: 15 residues. J was trimmed by 1 base and V by 7 bases; bases with no gene match: 9.

The chain links TRBV28 to TRBJ2-5, with 10 positions matching TRBD1. The J call may be mistaken, given a closer DNA end match to TRBJ2-7. The CDR3 totals 14 residues. Germline loops: CDR1 MDHEN, CDR2 SYDVKM. The CDR3 region is CASRGWDRGYEQYF. The CDR3 DNA is TGTGCCAGCAGGGGTTGGGACAGGGGCTACGAGCAGTACTTC.

V usage is TRBV7-8 and J usage is TRBJ2-3, with D possibly called TRBD1 or TRBD2 (6 bases each). Germline V gene lookup returns CDR1 SGHVS and CDR2 FQNEAQ. V was shortened by 4 bases and J by 0 bases, with 14 bases between the two germline ends. The CDR3 has 16 residues. The CDR3 DNA is TGTGCCAGCAGCTCCTCCCTAGGGGGGAGCACAGATACGCAGTATTTT. Its translation is CASSSSLGGSTDTQYF.

The count of this clone is one. Additional DNA sequences in this sample encode the identical CDR3. The rearrangement uses TRBV7-9 and TRBJ2-1; no firm D call. The CDR3 runs 13 residues. Germline V CDR1 and CDR2: SEHNR, FQNEAQ (reference sequence). V gave up 3 bases and J gave up 4 bases, with 7 bases separating them. This CDR3 is CASSLPSYNEQFF. In nucleotides, the CDR3 is TGTGCCAGCAGCTTGCCGTCTTACAATGAGCAGTTCTTC.

The V call is TRBV5-1, the J call TRBJ1-6; no clear D. Trimming cost V 0 bases and J 5 bases, with 12 bases left between them. The length of the CDR3 is 16 residues. Germline assignment: CDR1 SGHRS and CDR2 YFSETQ. CDR3 residues: CASSLAGTRHNSPLHF. The DNA for the CDR3 is TGCGCCAGCAGCTTGGCCGGCACTCGGCATAATTCACCCCTCCACTTT.

The chain couples TRBV18 to TRBJ1-4, with a possible D match to TRBD1 (5 bases). V gave up 3 bases and J gave up 8 bases, with 10 bases separating them. Germline CDR1 is KGHSH and CDR2 is LQKENI. The CDR3 runs to 13 residues. This CDR3 is CASSPGRGEKLFF. The DNA for the CDR3 is TGTGCCAGCTCACCGGGTCGGGGGGAAAAACTGTTTTTT. The entire variable domain, with the rest obtained from reference TRBV18 and TRBJ1-4, is as follows: NAGVMQNPRHLVRRRGQEARLRCSPMKGHSHVYWYRQLPEEGLKFMVYLQKENIIDESGMPKERFSAEFPKEGPSILRIQQVVRGDSAAYFCASSPGRGEKLFFGSGTQLSVL.

The genes are TRBV5-1 and TRBJ2-5, with TRBD2 identical over 12 bases. This CDR3 is built from 15 residues. The ends lost 4 bases at V and 9 bases at J; junction bases unmatched: 10. Germline values: CDR1 SGHRS, CDR2 YFSETQ. The CDR3 nucleotides are TGCGCCAGCAGCGTGACTAGCGGGAGTGGACGAGCCCAGTACTTC. It is translated as CASSVTSGSGRAQYF.

The chain carries TRBV7-9 and TRBJ1-3, with D hard to call. The germline CDR1 and CDR2 sequences are SEHNR and FQNEAQ (reference sequence). Trimming left V 1 base short and J 8 bases short, with 6 bases between. This CDR3 is 12 amino acids long. The CDR3 nucleotides read TGTGCCAGCAGCTTAGACCCCTACACCATATATTTT. Translation gives CASSLDPYTIYF.

The V call is TRBV27, the J call TRBJ2-2, with TRBD2 matching over 7 bases. Trimming took 3 bases from V and 1 from J; bases not matched to a gene: 5. CDR3 length: 16 amino acids. Germline-derived CDR1 and CDR2 are MNHEY and SMNVEV (reference sequence). CDR3 DNA sequence: TGTGCCAGCAGTTTCCGGGTAGCGGGGAACACCGGGGAGCTGTTTTTT. It codes for CASSFRVAGNTGELFF.

The V call is TRBV7-9, the J call TRBJ2-7; D gene unclear. The CDR3 extends over 16 amino acids. Germline loops: CDR1 SEHNR, CDR2 FQNEAQ (reference sequence). V was cut by 2 bases and J by 2 bases, with 16 bases left in between. Here the CDR3 DNA reads TGTGCCAGCAGCTTATCTCAGGTTGGGATTGCCTACGAGCAGTACTTC. This codes for CASSLSQVGIAYEQYF.

The rearrangement links TRBV19 to TRBJ2-7, with D possibly called TRBD1 or TRBD2 (6 bases each). The CDR3 contains 13 residues. V dropped 11 bases and J dropped 0 bases, with 14 bases sitting between them. CDR1 and CDR2 (germline): LNHDA, SQIVND (reference sequence). CDR3 sequence reads: CAAARGPSYEQYF. The CDR3 nucleotides read TGTGCCGCTGCTCGGGGGCCCTCCTACGAGCAGTACTTC.

This chain joins TRBV11-2 and TRBJ2-3, with TRBD2 matching over 11 bases. Germline values: CDR1 SGHAT, CDR2 FQNNGV. The CDR3 is 16 amino acids. Unmatched junction bases numbered 8, after V lost 5 bases and J lost 4 bases. The CDR3 region has the DNA TGTGCCAGCAGCCCCTTAGCGGGGGGGATGTCAGATACGCAGTATTTT. Encoded protein: CASSPLAGGMSDTQYF.

The gene calls are TRBV4-1 and TRBJ2-6; a weak D match, TRBD2 (5 bases). The CDR3 has 16 residues. The V gene lost 0 bases and the J gene lost 0 bases, with 6 bases spanning the gap. The V gene's germline CDR1 is MGHRA and CDR2 YSYEKL. The CDR3 DNA is TGCGCCAGCAGCCAAGATCGGGGCTCTGGGGCCAACGTCCTGACTTTC. Residues: CASSQDRGSGANVLTF.

The chain carries TRBV7-2 and TRBJ2-7, with TRBD1 matching over 8 bases. The CDR3 has 15 amino acids. V was clipped by 4 bases and J by 2 bases; unmatched bases: 7. CDR1 and CDR2 from the germline V gene are SGHTA and FQGNSA. This CDR3 is CASSSRQGSTYEQYF. The CDR3 nucleotides read TGTGCCAGCAGCTCTCGACAGGGGTCAACCTACGAGCAGTACTTC.

The V and J genes are TRBV9 and TRBJ1-3; a weak D match, TRBD1 (5 bases). The germline CDR1 and CDR2 sequences are SGDLS and YYNGEE. The CDR3 length is 16 residues. Trimming took 5 bases from V and 0 from J, leaving 15 bases between them. In DNA, the CDR3 is TGTGCCAGCAGTCCGGCGGAGGGGTTCTCTGGAAACACCATATATTTT. It encodes CASSPAEGFSGNTIYF.

The CDR3 DNA reads TGTGCCAGCAGTACAGGGGGTAACTATGGCTACACCTTC. Protein: CASSTGGNYGYTF. The chain links TRBV28 to TRBJ1-2; TRBD1 matches 8 bases. CDR1 and CDR2 (germline): MDHEN, SYDVKM. The CDR3 has 13 residues. The V gene end was trimmed by 5 bases and the J gene end by 1 base; junction bases not matched to a gene: 0.

This clone was detected a few times. The chain carries TRBV7-9 and TRBJ2-7, with a tentative D call TRBD2 (6 bases). The CDR3 spans 14 residues. Trimming cost V 3 bases and J 4 bases, with 13 bases left between them. Germline V gene sequence: CDR1 SEHNR, CDR2 FQNEAQ (reference sequence). CDR3 amino acids: CASSFSGLIYEQYF. The CDR3 coding sequence is TGTGCCAGCAGCTTCTCGGGACTGATATACGAGCAGTACTTC.

This chain uses TRBV5-1 with TRBJ2-5, with D unresolved. TRBJ2-7 matches the DNA end more closely, so the J call is doubtful. CDR1 SGHRS and CDR2 YFSETQ come from the germline V gene. CDR3 length equals 13 residues. The CDR3 DNA is TGCGCCAGCAGCTTGTTTATAGGGTTCGAGCAGTACTTC. Residues: CASSLFIGFEQYF.

The chain combines TRBV7-6 with TRBJ2-3; 9 bases agree with TRBD2. The CDR3 extends over 17 amino acids. Unmatched junction bases numbered 12, after V lost 8 bases and J lost 0 bases. The germline V gene encodes CDR1 SGHVS and CDR2 FNYEAQ. CDR3 DNA sequence: TGTGCCAGCCAACGGGCCGGGGGACTAGCTAGCACAGATACGCAGTATTTT. Translating it yields CASQRAGGLASTDTQYF.

The genes are TRBV7-9 and TRBJ2-6, with D perhaps being TRBD1 or TRBD2 (5 bases each). Germline CDR1 reads SEHNR; CDR2 reads FQNEAQ (reference sequence). V dropped 3 bases and J dropped 4 bases, with 19 bases sitting between them. CDR3 size: 18 residues. The CDR3 loop is CASSFGALGVSGANVLTF. As DNA, the CDR3 is TGTGCCAGCAGCTTTGGGGCGCTGGGGGTCTCAGGGGCCAACGTCCTGACTTTC.

This clone was found once. The V gene is TRBV27, the J gene TRBJ2-2; D unresolved. CDR1 and CDR2 from the germline V gene are MNHEY and SMNVEV (reference sequence). With 6 bases removed from V and 2 bases from J, the gap between germline ends came to 13 bases. CDR3 size: 15 residues. CDR3 region: CASSPLDPNTGELFF. The CDR3 region has the DNA TGTGCCAGCAGCCCCCTAGATCCTAACACCGGGGAGCTGTTTTTT.

This chain links TRBV2 with TRBJ2-5, with 10 bases fitting TRBD2. CDR3 length equals 15 residues. CDR1 is SNHLY, CDR2 FYNNEI, per germline. After removal of 3 bases from V and 3 bases from J, the junction contained 4 bases not matched to a gene. This chain's CDR3 is CASSEERGGKETQYF. In DNA, the CDR3 is TGTGCCAGCAGTGAGGAGCGGGGGGGAAAAGAGACCCAGTACTTC.

The rearrangement joins TRBV28 to TRBJ1-5; TRBD1 aligns across 7 bases. The V gene's germline CDR1 is MDHEN and CDR2 SYDVKM. The CDR3 loop spans 15 amino acids. V shed 7 bases and J 0 bases; nucleotides not matched to a gene: 6. The CDR3 DNA reads as TGTGCCAGCAATACCAGGGGGTTTAGCAATCAGCCCCAGCATTTT. It is translated as CASNTRGFSNQPQHF. The entire variable domain, with the rest obtained from reference TRBV28 and TRBJ1-5, is as follows: DVKVTQSSRYLVKRTGEKVFLECVQDMDHENMFWYRQDPGLGLRLIYFSYDVKMKEKGDIPEGYSVSREKKERFSLILESASTNQTSMYLCASNTRGFSNQPQHFGDGTRLSIL.

V gene TRBV28 combines with J gene TRBJ1-2; D remains ambiguous. This CDR3 region has 11 residues. Trimming left V 8 bases short and J 6 bases short, with 10 bases between. Germline V lookup: CDR1 MDHEN, CDR2 SYDVKM. The CDR3 loop is CASSGLDGYTF. In DNA form, the CDR3 reads TGTGCCAGCTCAGGACTGGATGGCTACACCTTC.